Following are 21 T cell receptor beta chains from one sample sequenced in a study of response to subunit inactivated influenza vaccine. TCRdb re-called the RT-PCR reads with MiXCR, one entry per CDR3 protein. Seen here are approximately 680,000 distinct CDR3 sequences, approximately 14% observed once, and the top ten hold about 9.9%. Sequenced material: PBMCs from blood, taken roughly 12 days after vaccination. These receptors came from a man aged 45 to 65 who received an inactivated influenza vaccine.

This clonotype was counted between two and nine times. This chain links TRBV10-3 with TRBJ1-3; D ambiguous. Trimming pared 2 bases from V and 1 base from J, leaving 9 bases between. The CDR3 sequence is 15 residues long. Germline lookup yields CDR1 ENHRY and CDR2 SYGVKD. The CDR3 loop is CAISEAVKSGNTIYF. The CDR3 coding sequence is TGTGCCATCAGTGAGGCAGTCAAATCTGGAAACACCATATATTTT.

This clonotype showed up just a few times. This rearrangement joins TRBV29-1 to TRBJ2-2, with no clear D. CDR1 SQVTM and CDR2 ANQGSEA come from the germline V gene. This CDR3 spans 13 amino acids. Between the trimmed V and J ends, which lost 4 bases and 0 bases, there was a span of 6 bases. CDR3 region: CSVAGANTGELFF. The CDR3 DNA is TGCAGCGTTGCCGGCGCGAACACCGGGGAGCTGTTTTTT.

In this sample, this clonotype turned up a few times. In nucleotides, the CDR3 is TGTGCCAGCAGTAAGACAGAGCCTCAGGAGACCCAGTACTTC. Protein product: CASSKTEPQETQYF. The gene calls are TRBV6-2 or TRBV6-3 and TRBJ2-5; possibly TRBD1 for D (5 bases). V was cut by 5 bases and J by 5 bases, with 15 bases left in between. This CDR3 spans 14 amino acids. CDR1 and CDR2 (germline): MNHEY, SVGEGT.

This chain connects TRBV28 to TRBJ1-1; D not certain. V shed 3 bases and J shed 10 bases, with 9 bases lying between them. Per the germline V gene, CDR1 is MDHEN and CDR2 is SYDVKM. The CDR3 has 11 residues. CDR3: CASSLKVVAFF. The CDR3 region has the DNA TGTGCCAGCAGTTTGAAAGTCGTAGCTTTCTTT.

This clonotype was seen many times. The CDR3: CASSLILAGGYEQYF. DNA for the CDR3: TGTGCCAGCAGTTTAATCCTAGCGGGAGGCTACGAGCAGTACTTC. V and J are TRBV28 and TRBJ2-7; 11 bases fit TRBD2. Losses at the gene ends were 2 bases for V and 3 bases for J; bases not matched to a gene: 3. Looked up from germline, CDR1 is MDHEN and CDR2 is SYDVKM. CDR3 size: 15 residues. Full variable domain (outside the CDR3, taken from reference TRBV28 and TRBJ2-7): DVKVTQSSRYLVKRTGEKVFLECVQDMDHENMFWYRQDPGLGLRLIYFSYDVKMKEKGDIPEGYSVSREKKERFSLILESASTNQTSMYLCASSLILAGGYEQYFGPGTRLTVT.

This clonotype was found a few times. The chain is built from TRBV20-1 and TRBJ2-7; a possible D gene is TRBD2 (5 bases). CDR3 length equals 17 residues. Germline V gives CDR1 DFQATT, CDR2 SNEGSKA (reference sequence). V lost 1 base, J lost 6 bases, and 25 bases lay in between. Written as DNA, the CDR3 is TGCAGTGCTAGAGTTCCAATAAGACACCGGGCCGCGGGCGAGCAGTACTTC. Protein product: CSARVPIRHRAAGEQYF.

Written as DNA, the CDR3 is TGTGCCAGCTCACCGTCCGCGGGGATCCAAGAGACCCAGTACTTC. This gives the protein CASSPSAGIQETQYF. The J gene is TRBJ2-5, the V gene TRBV18; tentative D call: TRBD2 (6 bases). This CDR3 spans 15 amino acids. V lost 3 bases, J lost 1 base, and 12 bases lay in between. CDR1 KGHSH and CDR2 LQKENI come from the germline V gene.

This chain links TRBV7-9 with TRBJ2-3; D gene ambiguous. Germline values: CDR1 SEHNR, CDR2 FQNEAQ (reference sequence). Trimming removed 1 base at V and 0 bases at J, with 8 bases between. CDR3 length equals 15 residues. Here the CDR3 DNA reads TGTGCCAGCAGCTTAGAAGCCTCTAGCACAGATACGCAGTATTTT. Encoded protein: CASSLEASSTDTQYF. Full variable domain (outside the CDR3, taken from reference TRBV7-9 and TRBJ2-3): DTGVSQNPRHKITKRGQNVTFRCDPISEHNRLYWYRQTLGQGPEFLTYFQNEAQLEKSRLLSDRFSAERPKGSFSTLEIQRTEQGDSAMYLCASSLEASSTDTQYFGPGTRLTVL.

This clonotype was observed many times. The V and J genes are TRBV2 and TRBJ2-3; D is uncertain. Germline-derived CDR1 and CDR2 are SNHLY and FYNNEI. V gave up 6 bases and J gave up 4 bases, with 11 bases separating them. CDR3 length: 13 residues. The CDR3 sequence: CASSSSRPDTQYF. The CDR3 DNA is TGTGCCAGCAGCTCATCCCGCCCAGATACGCAGTATTTT.

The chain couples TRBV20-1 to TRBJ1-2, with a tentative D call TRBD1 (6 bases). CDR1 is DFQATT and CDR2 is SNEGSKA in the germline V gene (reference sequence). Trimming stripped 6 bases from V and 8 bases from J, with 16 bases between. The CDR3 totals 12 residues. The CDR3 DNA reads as TGCAGTGCATGGACAGCGGTTGTCGGCTACACCTTC. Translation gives CSAWTAVVGYTF.

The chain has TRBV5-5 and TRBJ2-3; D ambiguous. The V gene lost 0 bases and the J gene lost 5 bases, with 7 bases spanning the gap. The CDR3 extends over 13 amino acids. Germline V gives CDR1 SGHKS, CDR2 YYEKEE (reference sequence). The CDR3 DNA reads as TGTGCCAGCAGCTTGGCCCCCAAAGATACGCAGTATTTT. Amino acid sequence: CASSLAPKDTQYF.

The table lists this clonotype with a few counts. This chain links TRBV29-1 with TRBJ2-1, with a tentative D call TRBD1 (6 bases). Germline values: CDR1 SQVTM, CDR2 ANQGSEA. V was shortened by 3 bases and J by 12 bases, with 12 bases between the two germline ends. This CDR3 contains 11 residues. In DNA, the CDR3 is TGCAGCGTTGATTATAGGGGGAGGCAGTTCTTC. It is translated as CSVDYRGRQFF.

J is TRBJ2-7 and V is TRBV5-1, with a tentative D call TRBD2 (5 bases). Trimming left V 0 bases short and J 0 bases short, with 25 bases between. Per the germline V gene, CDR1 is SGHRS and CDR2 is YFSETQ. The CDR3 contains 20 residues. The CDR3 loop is CASSLAFGDVTKTSSYEQYF. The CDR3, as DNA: TGCGCCAGCAGCTTGGCCTTCGGGGATGTGACAAAAACAAGCTCCTACGAGCAGTACTTC.

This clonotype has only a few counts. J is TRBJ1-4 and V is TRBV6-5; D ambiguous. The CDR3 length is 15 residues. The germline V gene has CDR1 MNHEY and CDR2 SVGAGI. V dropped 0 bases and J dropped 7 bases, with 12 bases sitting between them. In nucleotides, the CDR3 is TGTGCCAGCAGTTACTCGCACCATCCAGCTGAAAAACTGTTTTTT. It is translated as CASSYSHHPAEKLFF.

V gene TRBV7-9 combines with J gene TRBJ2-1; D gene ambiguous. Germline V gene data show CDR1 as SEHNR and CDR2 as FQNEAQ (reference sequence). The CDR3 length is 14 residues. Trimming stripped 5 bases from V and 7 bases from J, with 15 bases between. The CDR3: CASSKDPLRNEQFF. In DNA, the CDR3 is TGTGCCAGCAGCAAAGACCCCCTAAGGAATGAGCAGTTCTTC.

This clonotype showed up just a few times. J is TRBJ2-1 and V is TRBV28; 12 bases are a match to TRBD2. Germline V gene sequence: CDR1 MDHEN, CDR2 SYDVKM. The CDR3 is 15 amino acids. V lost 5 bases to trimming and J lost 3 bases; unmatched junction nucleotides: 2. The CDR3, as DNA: TGTGCCAGCAGTGGACTAGCGGGATTCTACAATGAGCAGTTCTTC. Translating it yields CASSGLAGFYNEQFF.

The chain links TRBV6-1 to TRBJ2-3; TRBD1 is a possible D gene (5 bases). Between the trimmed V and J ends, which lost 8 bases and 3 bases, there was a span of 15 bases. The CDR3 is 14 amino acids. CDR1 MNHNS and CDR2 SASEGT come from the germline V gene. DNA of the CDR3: TGTGCCAGCCGTCTGGGGCCGTATACAGATACGCAGTATTTT. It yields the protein CASRLGPYTDTQYF.

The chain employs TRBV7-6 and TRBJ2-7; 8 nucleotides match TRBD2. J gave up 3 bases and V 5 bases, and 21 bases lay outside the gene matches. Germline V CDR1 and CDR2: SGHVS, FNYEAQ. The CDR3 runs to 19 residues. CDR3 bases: TGTGCCAGCAGCCCGGGACTCGGAACGGGGGGGCCGAGGATCTACGAGCAGTACTTC. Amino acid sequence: CASSPGLGTGGPRIYEQYF.

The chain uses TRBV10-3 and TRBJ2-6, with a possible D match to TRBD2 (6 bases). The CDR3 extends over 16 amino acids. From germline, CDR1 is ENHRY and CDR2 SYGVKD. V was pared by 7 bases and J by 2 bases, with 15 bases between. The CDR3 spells CAITSGGGTGANVLTF. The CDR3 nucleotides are TGTGCCATCACATCCGGTGGGGGGACTGGGGCCAACGTCCTGACTTTC.

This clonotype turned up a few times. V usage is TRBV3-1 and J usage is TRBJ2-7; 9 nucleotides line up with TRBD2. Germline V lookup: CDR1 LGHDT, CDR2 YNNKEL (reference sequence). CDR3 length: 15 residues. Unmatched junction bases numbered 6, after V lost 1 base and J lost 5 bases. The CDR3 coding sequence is TGTGCCAGCAGCCAAGGGCGGGAGGGCCGCAACGAGCAGTACTTC. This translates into CASSQGREGRNEQYF.

CDR3 coding DNA: TGTGCCAGTAGGGCACTAGCGGGGGCCTCCTCCTACAATGAGCAGTTCTTC. It yields the protein CASRALAGASSYNEQFF. The genes are TRBV19 and TRBJ2-1, with 11 positions matching TRBD2. The trim removed 6 bases at V and 0 bases at J, leaving 7 bases unmatched. Germline V lookup: CDR1 LNHDA, CDR2 SQIVND (reference sequence). The CDR3 contains 17 residues.